This is a list of T cell receptor beta chains from one sample in a study of blood T cell repertoires in COVID-19. Here immunoSEQ multiplex PCR was the method, and the copy in TCRdb shows in-frame clones only, minus some. The data show around 180,000 clones, roughly nine tenths seen once. Sequenced sample: peripheral blood. The origin of the receptors is a man aged 65-85 years with active or convalescent COVID-19. The CDR3 runs from the conserved cysteine through the conserved F or W. D genes are given only for firm matches. Expanded clones get a size class; other rows say once, few or many, or leave the size out.

abundance,v_gene,j_gene,d_gene,CDR3aa,CDR3nt
NA,TRBV4-3,TRBJ1-4,TRBD1,CASSQRQGTNEKLFF,TGCGCCAGCAGCCAAAGACAGGGGACTAATGAAAAACTGTTTTTT
NA,TRBV6-2/TRBV6-3,TRBJ1-5,TRBD1,CASSYDRGYQPQHF,TGTGCCAGCAGTTATGACAGGGGGTATCAGCCCCAGCATTTT
NA,TRBV27,TRBJ2-7,TRBD2,CASSLPSGLAGHYEQYF,TGTGCCAGCAGCCTCCCCTCGGGACTAGCGGGACACTACGAGCAGTACTTC
NA,TRBV6-5,TRBJ2-2,TRBD2,CASRNRAGGTRELFF,TGTGCCAGCAGGAATAGGGCGGGGGGAACCCGGGAGCTGTTTTTT
NA,TRBV24-1,TRBJ2-1,TRBD1,CATSDARQGPANEQFF,TGTGCCACCAGTGACGCTCGACAGGGGCCAGCCAATGAGCAGTTCTTC
few,TRBV4-1,TRBJ2-2,TRBD1,CASSPASPGQGTGELFF,TGCGCCAGCAGCCCCGCTAGCCCGGGACAGGGGACCGGGGAGCTGTTTTTT
NA,TRBV9,TRBJ2-7,NA,CASSVVAGSYEQYF,TGTGCCAGCAGCGTAGTGGCGGGTTCCTACGAGCAGTACTTC
NA,TRBV4-1,TRBJ1-2,NA,CASSQEQGVFYGYTF,TGCGCCAGCAGCCAAGAACAGGGAGTATTCTATGGCTACACCTTC
NA,TRBV19,TRBJ1-4,TRBD1,CASTPMGTGGLWSEKLFF,TGTGCCAGTACCCCCATGGGGACAGGGGGTCTGTGGAGTGAAAAACTGTTTTTT
NA,TRBV7-9,TRBJ2-5,TRBD2,CASSEGRLARETQYF,TGTGCCAGCAGCGAGGGGCGACTAGCACGAGAGACCCAGTACTTC
NA,TRBV29-1,TRBJ1-2,TRBD1,CSVKGTGGAWDYGYTF,TGCAGCGTTAAGGGGACAGGGGGAGCTTGGGACTATGGCTACACCTTC
few,TRBV2,TRBJ2-1,NA,CASSEPTTGTGRFNEQFF,TGTGCCAGCAGTGAACCCACGACAGGAACGGGTCGGTTCAATGAGCAGTTCTTC
NA,TRBV25-1,TRBJ1-2,NA,CASGPRGGWGGYTF,TGTGCCAGCGGACCCCGTGGGGGCTGGGGGGGCTACACCTTC
NA,TRBV24-1,TRBJ2-1,TRBD2,CATSDSPSGSRNEQFF,TGTGCCACCAGTGATTCCCCTAGCGGGAGTCGCAATGAGCAGTTCTTC
few,TRBV4-3,TRBJ1-6,NA,CASSQARRSSYNSPLHF,TGCGCCAGCAGCCAAGCCCGCCGGAGCTCCTATAATTCACCCCTCCACTTT
NA,TRBV24-1,TRBJ1-1,TRBD1,CATSDPRQGNTEAFF,TGTGCCACCAGTGATCCGCGACAGGGGAACACTGAAGCTTTCTTT
NA,TRBV2,TRBJ1-5,NA,CASRKGGEGNQPQHF,TGTGCCAGCAGGAAGGGGGGGGAAGGCAATCAGCCCCAGCATTTT
NA,TRBV6-2/TRBV6-3,TRBJ1-1,NA,CASSHVILTANEMNTEAFF,TGTGCCAGCAGCCACGTGATACTAACGGCAAACGAGATGAACACTGAAGCTTTCTTT
NA,TRBV27,TRBJ1-2,TRBD1,CASSSSHPGTGRYGYTF,TGTGCCAGCAGTTCCTCCCACCCCGGGACAGGGAGATATGGCTACACCTTC
NA,TRBV7-2,TRBJ2-7,NA,CASSLGGNGGQYF,TGTGCCAGCAGCTTAGGAGGGAACGGGGGGCAGTACTTC